This T cell receptor beta chain was captured by sequencing in a study of shared clonotypes between healthy human individuals. Here immunoSEQ multiplex PCR was the method, and the copy in TCRdb shows in-frame clones only, minus some. The repertoire holds approximately 330,000 clones, with less than 75% as singletons. The CDR3 contains 17 residues. The junction had 6 bases not matched to a gene; V was cut back by 3 bases and J by 4 bases. Germline loops: CDR1 LGHNA, CDR2 YSLEER. The genes are TRBV4-3 and TRBJ2-3; 14 nucleotides line up with TRBD2. The sequence came from a young man in good health. The sample comprised memory CD4+ T cells sorted from blood. Subset specified: CD45RA-negative fraction. This CDR3 is CASSQGLAGALADTQYF. The CDR3 DNA reads as TGCGCCAGCAGCCAGGGACTAGCGGGAGCTCTGGCAGATACGCAGTATTTT.